This T cell receptor beta chain was observed in a study of blood T cells in healthy people across ages (dated by TCRdb to 2013 to 2016). Describing the broader study: Template switching captured roughly one uniquely barcoded TCR beta cDNA molecule per two T cells in model experiments. Two additional independent replicas of 1 million unique cDNA reads from the same blood draw were analyzed for two donors (one aged 18 to 30 and one aged 80 or older). Using deep sequencing normalized with unique cDNA molecular identifiers, the study measured how TCR beta repertoire diversity changes with age. To avoid experimental bias, donors of different ages were spread randomly across the sequencing lanes. The donors were divided into four age groups: young (average around 15 years), middle-aged (approximately 42), aged (about 62) and long-lived (roughly 86).

Results the study describes overall, beyond this receptor: Bulk unsorted PBMC profiling prevented conclusive comparison of naive and antigen-experienced compartments. Observed TCR beta diversity per million T cells fell roughly linearly with age, and a significant reduction was already apparent by age roughly 40. Total diversity estimates from one million sequenced T cells were considered lower bounds and underestimates. Compared with the aged group, the long-lived group had more naive CD4+ T cells, fewer expanded clones and increased TCR diversity, suggesting age selection. The percentage of naive T cells measured by flow cytometry correlated strongly with observed TCR beta diversity. Donor CMV infection status was unknown, potentially confounding age-related changes in expanded clonotypes.

Library construction relied on 5' RACE. The sequencer was an Illumina HiSeq 2500. A second PCR of about 6 to 11 cycles was performed with a sample-barcoded 5' primer and a J-beta primer mix. A template-switch 5' adaptor carrying 12 random nucleotides introduced a unique molecular identifier onto each TCR beta cDNA molecule. Each sample yielded at least 2.5 million CDR3-containing paired-end reads. First-strand cDNA was synthesized from all RNA with the Mint cDNA synthesis kit, primed by a TRBC-specific oligonucleotide. Following uracil-DNA glycosylase treatment, a first 18-cycle PCR with universal primers M1SS and BC2_uni_R was performed on all cDNA. In the authors' own workflow: For normalization, 1 million high-quality reads were randomly selected from each sample, with every read carrying a distinct molecular identifier. Reads with shared molecular identifiers were discarded instead of being binned into consensus sequences. MiTCR, with a Q25 quality threshold and the strictest error-elimination algorithm, was used for CDR3 identification, clonotype clustering and error correction. Lower-bound total TCR beta diversity was estimated with a nonparametric unseen species model using Euler transformation. TCRdb reworked the public reads: Q25 trimming with fastp, MiXCR clone assembly, productive beta chains retained. Rows with one shared CDR3 protein collapse into an entry with the most common genes and DNA. None of the V and J calls come from the authors' own analysis; TCRdb made them. For this sample the table gives about 1.1 million distinct CDR3 sequences, of which 35% to 40% were detected only once. The ten top clones hold around 13% of the sample.

CDR1 and CDR2, looked up from the germline V gene, are MNHNS and SASEGT. V was cut back by 1 base and J by 5 bases, leaving a gap of 15 bases between them. The CDR3 runs 16 residues from the cysteine to the phenylalanine. The entry retains the CDR3 DNA only, 48 bases that are in frame from base 1. This clonotype turned up a few times. Its antigen is currently not known. Within one base of it there is no much larger clone, and no base qualities were kept. Donors were 30 to 45 systemically healthy Caucasian individuals from Russia aged roughly 6 to 90 years. Roughly 9 milliliters of peripheral blood were drawn from each donor into EDTA-treated Vacutainer tubes. Ficoll-Paque density-gradient centrifugation was used to isolate PBMCs, with at least 6.5 million obtained per sample. Trizol reagent was used to extract total RNA from PBMCs, with at least 5 micrograms per sample. For every donor, an aliquot of PBMCs went through flow cytometry to measure the percentages of naive CD45RAhigh/CD27high T cells.

This clonotype was obtained from a man between 18 and 29 years old in good health. The source material was blood. Rearrangement joined TRBV6-1 to TRBJ2-1; the D segment may tentatively be TRBD1 or TRBD2, each giving 5 matched bases. The sequenced DNA is TGTGCCAGCAGTGAAGGAGGATGGGGGAAGAACAATGAGCAGTTCTTC. Its product reads: CASSEGGWGKNNEQFF.